This T cell receptor beta chain was obtained from a study of control samples from healthy donors and cancer patients. Turning to this clone: The same CDR3 arises from other DNA sequences in this sample as well.

CDR3 length equals 12 residues. Germline V gene lookup returns CDR1 SGDLS and CDR2 YYNGEE. V gave up 0 bases and J gave up 4 bases, with 2 bases separating them. TCRdb keeps only in-frame clones here, not all; method: immunoSEQ multiplex PCR. Seen here are approximately 82,000 clones, about 89% observed once, and the top ten hold 15% to 25%. The clonotype was recovered from a man between 50 and 59 years old in good health. Sample: blood. V usage is TRBV9 and J usage is TRBJ1-3; D gene uncertain. This CDR3 reads CASSVVGNTIYF. The CDR3 DNA reads TGTGCCAGCAGCGTAGTAGGAAACACCATATATTTT.